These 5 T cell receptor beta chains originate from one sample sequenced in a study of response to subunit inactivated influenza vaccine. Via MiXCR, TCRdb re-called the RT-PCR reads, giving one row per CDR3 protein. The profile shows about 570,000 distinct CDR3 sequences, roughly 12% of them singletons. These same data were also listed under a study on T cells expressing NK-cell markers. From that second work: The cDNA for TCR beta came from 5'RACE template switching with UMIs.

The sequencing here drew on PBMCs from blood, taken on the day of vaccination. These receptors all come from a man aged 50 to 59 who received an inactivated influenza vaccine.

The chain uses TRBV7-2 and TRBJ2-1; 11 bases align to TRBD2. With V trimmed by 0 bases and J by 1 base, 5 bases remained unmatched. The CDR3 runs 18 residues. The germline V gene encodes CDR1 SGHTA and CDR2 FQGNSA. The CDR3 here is CASSLASGRVLSYNEQFF. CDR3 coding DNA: TGTGCCAGCAGCTTAGCTAGCGGGAGGGTCCTTTCCTACAATGAGCAGTTCTTC.

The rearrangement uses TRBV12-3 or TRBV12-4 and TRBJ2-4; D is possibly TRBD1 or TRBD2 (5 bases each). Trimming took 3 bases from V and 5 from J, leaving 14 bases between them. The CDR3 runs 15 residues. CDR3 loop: CASSFGRDQQNIQYF. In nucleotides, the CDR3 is TGTGCCAGCAGTTTTGGCAGGGACCAACAAAACATTCAGTACTTC.

The CDR3 region has the DNA TGCGCCAGCAGCCAAGAAGATCGGGGGCGAGAGACCCAGTACTTC. It specifies CASSQEDRGRETQYF. The chain recombines TRBV4-3 with TRBJ2-5; possibly TRBD1 or TRBD2 for D (6 bases each). CDR3 length equals 15 residues. Trimming removed 0 bases from V and 4 bases from J, with 12 bases in between. Germline values: CDR1 LGHNA, CDR2 YSLEER.

The DNA for the CDR3 is TGTGCCAGCAGTTACTCGGTAATTCGACGGATGCGCACAGATACGCAGTATTTT. Encoded protein: CASSYSVIRRMRTDTQYF. The chain carries TRBV6-2 or TRBV6-3 and TRBJ2-3; the D is unclear. The CDR3 length is 18 residues. V lost 0 bases and J 1 base, leaving 17 bases between the germline ends. Germline CDR1 MNHEY, CDR2 SVGEGT.

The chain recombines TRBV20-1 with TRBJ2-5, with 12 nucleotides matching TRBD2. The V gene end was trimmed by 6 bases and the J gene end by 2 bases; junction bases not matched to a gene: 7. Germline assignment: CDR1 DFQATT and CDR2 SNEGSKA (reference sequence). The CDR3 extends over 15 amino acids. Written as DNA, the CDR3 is TGCAGTGCGAGACCTGGACTAGCGGGGCAAGAGACCCAGTACTTC. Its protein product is CSARPGLAGQETQYF.